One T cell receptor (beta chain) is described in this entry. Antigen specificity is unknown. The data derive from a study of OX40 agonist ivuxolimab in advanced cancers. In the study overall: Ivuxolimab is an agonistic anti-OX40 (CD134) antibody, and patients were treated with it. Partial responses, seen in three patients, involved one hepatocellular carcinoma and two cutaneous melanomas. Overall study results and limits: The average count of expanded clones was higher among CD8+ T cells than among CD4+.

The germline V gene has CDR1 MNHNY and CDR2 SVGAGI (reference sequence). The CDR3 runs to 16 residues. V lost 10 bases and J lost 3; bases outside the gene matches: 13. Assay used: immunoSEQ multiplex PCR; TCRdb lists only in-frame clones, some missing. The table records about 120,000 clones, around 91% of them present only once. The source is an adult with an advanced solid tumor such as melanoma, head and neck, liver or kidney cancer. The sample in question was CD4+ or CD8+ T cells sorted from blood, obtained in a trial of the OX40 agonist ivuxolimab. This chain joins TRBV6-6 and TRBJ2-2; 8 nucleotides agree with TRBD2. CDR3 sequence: CATASSSGSYTGELFF. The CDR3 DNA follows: TGTGCCACCGCATCGTCTAGCGGGTCATACACCGGGGAGCTGTTTTTT.